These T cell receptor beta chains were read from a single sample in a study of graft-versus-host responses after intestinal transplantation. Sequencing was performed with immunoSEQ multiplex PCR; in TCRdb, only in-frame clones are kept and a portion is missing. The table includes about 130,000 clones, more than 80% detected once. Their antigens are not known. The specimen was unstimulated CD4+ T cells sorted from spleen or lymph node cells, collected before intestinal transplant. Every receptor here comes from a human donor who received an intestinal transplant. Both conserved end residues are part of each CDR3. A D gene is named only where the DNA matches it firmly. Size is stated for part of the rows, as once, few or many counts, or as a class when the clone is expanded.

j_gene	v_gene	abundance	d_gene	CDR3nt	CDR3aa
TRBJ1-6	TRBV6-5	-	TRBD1	TGTGCCAGCAGTTACTCCCTAACAGGGGGGGATTCACCCCTCCACTTT	CASSYSLTGGDSPLHF
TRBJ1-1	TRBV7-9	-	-	TGTGCCAGCAGCTTATACCGGGACGGCAACACTGAAGCTTTCTTT	CASSLYRDGNTEAFF
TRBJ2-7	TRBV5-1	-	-	TGCGCCAGCAGCTTGGCGGTCAGGGCCGAAACCTACGAGCAGTACTTC	CASSLAVRAETYEQYF
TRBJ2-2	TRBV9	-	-	TGTGCCAGCAGCGTCCGGGGCCCGGGCACCGGGGAGCTGTTTTTT	CASSVRGPGTGELFF
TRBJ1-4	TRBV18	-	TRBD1	TGTGCCAGCTCCGGGACAGGGGCTGAAAAACTGTTTTTT	CASSGTGAEKLFF
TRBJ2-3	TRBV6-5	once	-	TGTGCCAGCGGGGCGACGGGGTGGACAGATACGCAGTATTTT	CASGATGWTDTQYF
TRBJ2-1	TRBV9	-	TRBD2	TGTGCCAGCAGCGACCCGGGGGGGAGGGACAATGAGCAGTTCTTC	CASSDPGGRDNEQFF
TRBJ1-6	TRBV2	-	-	TGTGCCAGCAGTGAACAAGGGGCTCGTAATTCACCCCTCCACTTT	CASSEQGARNSPLHF
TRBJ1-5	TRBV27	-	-	TGTGCCAGCAGTTTGCGAGGTCAGCCCCAGCATTTT	CASSLRGQPQHF
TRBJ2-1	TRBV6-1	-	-	TGTGCCAGCAGGTCTTGGGAACAGTTCTTC	CASRSWEQFF
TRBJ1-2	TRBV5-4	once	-	TGTGCCAGCAGCTTACAGGGCTCCAACTATGGCTACACCTTC	CASSLQGSNYGYTF
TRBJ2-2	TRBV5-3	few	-	TGTGCCAGAAGCTGCAGGGGCTCGGGGGAGCTGTTTTTT	CARSCRGSGELFF
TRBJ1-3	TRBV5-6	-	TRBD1	TGTGCCAGCAGCCTCAGGGGGACTGGAAACACCATATATTTT	CASSLRGTGNTIYF
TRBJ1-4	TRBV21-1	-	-	TGTGCCAGCAGCAAAGCGGTCCCCTGTGGGGGGGCGGGGGAAAAACTGTTTTTT	CASSKAVPCGGAGEKLFF
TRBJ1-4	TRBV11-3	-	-	TGTGCCAGCAGCTTAAGGTCCAGGGTAGATGAAAAACTGTTTTTT	CASSLRSRVDEKLFF
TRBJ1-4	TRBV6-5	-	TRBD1	TGTGCCAGCAGTCACAGGGGAGAGAGAGGAGAAAAACTGTTTTTT	CASSHRGERGEKLFF
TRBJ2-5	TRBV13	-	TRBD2	TGTGCCAGCAGCTCCCGACTAGCGGGGAGGTGGGAGACCCAGTACTTC	CASSSRLAGRWETQYF
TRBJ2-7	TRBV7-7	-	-	TGTGCCAGCAGCGGCGACACATACCTCTACGAGCAGTACTTC	CASSGDTYLYEQYF
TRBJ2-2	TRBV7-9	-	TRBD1	TGTGCCGGCGACAGGGCGGAGATCACCGGGGAGCTGTTTTTT	CAGDRAEITGELFF
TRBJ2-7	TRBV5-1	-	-	TGCGCCAGCAGCTTGGAGGCGGGACCCTACGAGCAGTACTTC	CASSLEAGPYEQYF
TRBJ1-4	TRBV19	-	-	TGTGCCAGTAGCGGGTCCGGAAAACTGTTTTTT	CASSGSGKLFF
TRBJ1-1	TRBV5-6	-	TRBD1	TGTGCCAGCAGCTTGCGTCAGGGGGCTATCTTT	CASSLRQGAIF